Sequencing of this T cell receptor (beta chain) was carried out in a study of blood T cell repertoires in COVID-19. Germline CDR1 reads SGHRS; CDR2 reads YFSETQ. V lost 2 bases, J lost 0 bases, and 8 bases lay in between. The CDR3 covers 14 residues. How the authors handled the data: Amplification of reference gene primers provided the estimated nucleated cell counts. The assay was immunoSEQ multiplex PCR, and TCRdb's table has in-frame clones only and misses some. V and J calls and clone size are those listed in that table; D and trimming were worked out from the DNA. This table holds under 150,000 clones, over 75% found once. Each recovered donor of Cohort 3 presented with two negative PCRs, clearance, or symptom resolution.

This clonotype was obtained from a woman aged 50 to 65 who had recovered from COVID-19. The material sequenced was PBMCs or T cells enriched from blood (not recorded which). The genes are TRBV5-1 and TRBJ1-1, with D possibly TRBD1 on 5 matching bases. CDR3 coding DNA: TGCGCCAGCAGCTTCAGGGCCATGAACACTGAAGCTTTCTTT. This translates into CASSFRAMNTEAFF. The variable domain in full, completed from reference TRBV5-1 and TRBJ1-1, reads KAGVTQTPRYLIKTRGQQVTLSCSPISGHRSVSWYQQTPGQGLQFLFEYFSETQRNKGNFPGRFSGRQFSNSRSEMNVSTLELGDSALYLCASSFRAMNTEAFFGQGTRLTVV.